This T cell receptor (beta chain) emerged from a study of monozygotic twins with cystic fibrosis. Study overall: Approximately 3 micrograms of fragmented DNA underwent approximately 15 PCR cycles for library preparation.

Libraries were prepared by immunoSEQ multiplex PCR; TCRdb keeps only in-frame clonotypes and omits some of them. This sample has about 20,000 clones, with roughly 96% found just once. Study findings and constraints: In this small cohort, shared CDR3 numbers showed no association with age, concordance or disease severity. Low clonality (median roughly 0.009) suggested a mostly naive repertoire. V usage most resembled the co-twin in 13 of 16 pairs.

Concerning this clone itself: The antigen remains unidentified.

With 4 bases removed from V and 0 bases from J, the gap between germline ends came to 12 bases. Germline V CDR1 and CDR2: SNHLY, FYNNEI. The CDR3 totals 16 residues. The source material was blood. The genes are TRBV2 and TRBJ1-4; no definite D call. This clonotype was sampled from a girl aged 2-10 years with cystic fibrosis. For the CDR3, the DNA is TGTGCCAGCAGTGTGAAGGACGGAACAACTAATGAAAAACTGTTTTTT. Amino acid sequence: CASSVKDGTTNEKLFF.